This record covers a single TCR beta chain. The data were taken from a study of blood T cell repertoires in COVID-19. Study at large: COVID-19 samples, acute and convalescent, were from the United States, Italy and Spain.

Germline CDR1 and CDR2: MNHEY and SVGAGI. The V end was cut by 2 bases, the J end by 5 bases, with 12 bases between. The CDR3 extends over 14 amino acids. Data came from immunoSEQ multiplex PCR; TCRdb stores just in-frame clones and leaves some out. This table holds more than 85,000 clones, about 80% found once. This clonotype was sampled from a woman aged 45-59 years with acute or convalescent COVID-19. The sequenced material came from peripheral blood. This chain uses TRBV6-5 with TRBJ1-1, with D possibly being TRBD1 (6 bases). The CDR3 protein is CASSYDRKGTEAFF. The CDR3 DNA reads as TGTGCCAGCAGTTACGACAGGAAGGGGACTGAAGCTTTCTTT.